This T cell receptor (beta chain) was captured by sequencing in a study of T cells in Graves' hyperthyroidism and ophthalmopathy. About the study: The initial diagnosis was the point when peripheral blood was collected, ahead of any treatment. Study-wide points: Before onset, by a median of around 6.4 months, the model predicted ophthalmopathy.

V was trimmed by 0 bases and J by 4 bases, leaving 16 bases between them. The CDR3 length is 16 residues. Germline V gives CDR1 SGDLS, CDR2 YYNGEE. This clonotype was seen at least ten times. As yet, its antigen is unknown. The source material, RNA transcripts, was used to amplify TCR beta CDR3 regions. A first-round RT-PCR of the TCR CDR3 used the HTBI primer set. TCRdb itself ran the multiplex PCR reads through MiXCR, one entry per CDR3 protein. The data hold 350,000 to 450,000 distinct CDR3 sequences, with roughly 13% observed a single time. The V and J genes are TRBV9 and TRBJ1-2; D might be TRBD1 (6 bases). This clonotype was sampled from a man aged 50-59 years with Graves' ophthalmopathy. The source material was blood. The CDR3 coding sequence is TGTGCCAGCAGCGTAGACTTACTCAGGGGAAGCTATGGCTACACCTTC. Amino acids: CASSVDLLRGSYGYTF.